This is a list of T cell receptor beta chains from one sample in a study of T cell responses to AZD1222 COVID-19 vaccine. Only in-frame clones appear in the TCRdb table, and some are missing; sequencing was by immunoSEQ multiplex PCR. This table holds some 190,000 clones, 85% to 95% found once. The specimen was peripheral blood, collected on day 0 of AZD1222 vaccination. The receptor source for this set is an adult in good health. Each CDR3 is given with its conserved first and last residue. Fields, in order: D gene, clone size, V gene, J gene, CDR3 protein, CDR3 DNA. The D gene is left open where the match is weak. Clone sizes are given selectively: once, few, many, or a class where the clone is expanded.

D gene: -
clone size: -
V gene: TRBV5-6
J gene: TRBJ1-2
CDR3 protein: CASSLAQDSYGYTF
CDR3 DNA: TGTGCCAGCAGCTTGGCGCAGGATTCATATGGCTACACCTTC

D gene: -
clone size: -
V gene: TRBV19
J gene: TRBJ2-1
CDR3 protein: CASRPPSRSPNEQFF
CDR3 DNA: TGTGCCAGTAGGCCTCCCAGTAGGAGCCCCAATGAGCAGTTCTTC

D gene: TRBD1
clone size: -
V gene: TRBV18
J gene: TRBJ1-3
CDR3 protein: CASSPISQQGAGNTIYF
CDR3 DNA: TGTGCCAGCTCACCAATATCGCAACAGGGGGCTGGAAACACCATATATTTT

D gene: TRBD1
clone size: -
V gene: TRBV6-5
J gene: TRBJ1-2
CDR3 protein: CASSYHTGTDLYGYTF
CDR3 DNA: TGTGCCAGCAGTTATCATACCGGGACAGACCTCTATGGCTACACCTTC

D gene: -
clone size: -
V gene: TRBV7-9
J gene: TRBJ2-7
CDR3 protein: CASSNNYEQYF
CDR3 DNA: TGTGCCAGCAGCAATAACTACGAGCAGTACTTC

D gene: -
clone size: -
V gene: TRBV10-3
J gene: TRBJ1-2
CDR3 protein: CAIRSTGFENGYTF
CDR3 DNA: TGTGCCATCAGGTCCACAGGGTTCGAGAATGGCTACACCTTC

D gene: -
clone size: -
V gene: TRBV6-2/TRBV6-3
J gene: TRBJ2-1
CDR3 protein: CASSYTGYGQNNEQFF
CDR3 DNA: TGTGCCAGCAGTTACACGGGATATGGACAGAACAATGAGCAGTTCTTC

D gene: TRBD1
clone size: -
V gene: TRBV19
J gene: TRBJ1-1
CDR3 protein: CASSTTGSTEAFF
CDR3 DNA: TGTGCCAGTAGTACGACAGGGAGCACTGAAGCTTTCTTT

D gene: -
clone size: -
V gene: TRBV6-4
J gene: TRBJ2-2
CDR3 protein: CASSDSGRTTGELFF
CDR3 DNA: TGTGCCAGCAGTGACTCGGGAAGGACCACCGGGGAGCTGTTTTTT

D gene: TRBD1
clone size: -
V gene: TRBV6-4
J gene: TRBJ1-2
CDR3 protein: CASSAGGASNYGYTF
CDR3 DNA: TGTGCCAGCAGCGCAGGGGGAGCATCAAACTATGGCTACACCTTC

D gene: -
clone size: once
V gene: TRBV27
J gene: TRBJ1-5
CDR3 protein: CASAARPGTAEPQHF
CDR3 DNA: TGTGCCTCAGCCGCCAGGCCGGGGACGGCGGAGCCCCAGCATTTT

D gene: -
clone size: -
V gene: TRBV4-1
J gene: TRBJ1-2
CDR3 protein: CASSPQWTLYYGYTF
CDR3 DNA: TGCGCCAGCAGCCCCCAGTGGACCCTCTACTATGGCTACACCTTC

D gene: -
clone size: -
V gene: TRBV5-5
J gene: TRBJ1-1
CDR3 protein: CASKLSAGVSTEAFF
CDR3 DNA: TGTGCCAGCAAGCTTTCCGCAGGGGTGTCCACTGAAGCTTTCTTT

D gene: -
clone size: -
V gene: TRBV7-8
J gene: TRBJ1-1
CDR3 protein: CASSLAIGSLIFF
CDR3 DNA: TGTGCCAGCAGCTTAGCGATAGGCTCTTTAATCTTCTTT

D gene: -
clone size: -
V gene: TRBV25-1
J gene: TRBJ1-5
CDR3 protein: CASNGPNQPQHF
CDR3 DNA: TGTGCCAGCAACGGGCCCAATCAGCCCCAGCATTTT

D gene: -
clone size: few
V gene: TRBV19
J gene: TRBJ2-3
CDR3 protein: CASSIDSPDTQYF
CDR3 DNA: TGTGCCAGTAGTATAGACAGCCCAGATACGCAGTATTTT

D gene: -
clone size: -
V gene: TRBV12-3/TRBV12-4
J gene: TRBJ1-6
CDR3 protein: CASSPRVRSPLHF
CDR3 DNA: TGTGCCAGCAGCCCACGGGTTCGGTCACCCCTCCACTTT

D gene: -
clone size: -
V gene: TRBV5-1
J gene: TRBJ1-6
CDR3 protein: CASSFEAPGSPLHF
CDR3 DNA: TGCGCCAGCAGCTTTGAAGCCCCGGGTTCACCCCTCCACTTT

D gene: -
clone size: -
V gene: TRBV27
J gene: TRBJ1-2
CDR3 protein: CASSLSRDPNAGGYTF
CDR3 DNA: TGTGCCAGCAGTTTATCGAGGGACCCGAATGCGGGAGGCTACACCTTC

D gene: -
clone size: -
V gene: TRBV2
J gene: TRBJ1-5
CDR3 protein: CASSGSENQPQHF
CDR3 DNA: TGTGCCAGCAGCGGGTCCGAGAACCAGCCCCAGCATTTT

D gene: TRBD1
clone size: -
V gene: TRBV2
J gene: TRBJ2-1
CDR3 protein: CARTLGTAVNEQFF
CDR3 DNA: TGTGCCAGGACCCTAGGGACAGCGGTCAATGAGCAGTTCTTC

D gene: -
clone size: once
V gene: TRBV6-1
J gene: TRBJ1-5
CDR3 protein: CASSEVKGELSNQPQHF
CDR3 DNA: TGTGCCAGCAGTGAAGTTAAGGGGGAGTTGAGCAATCAGCCCCAGCATTTT

D gene: -
clone size: -
V gene: TRBV5-5
J gene: TRBJ2-7
CDR3 protein: CASRSGSNLPYEQYF
CDR3 DNA: TGTGCCAGCAGAAGCGGTTCCAATCTCCCTTACGAGCAGTACTTC

D gene: -
clone size: -
V gene: TRBV19
J gene: TRBJ2-7
CDR3 protein: CASSPTDEQYF
CDR3 DNA: TGTGCCAGTAGTCCCACGGACGAGCAGTACTTC

D gene: -
clone size: -
V gene: TRBV5-5
J gene: TRBJ1-5
CDR3 protein: CASSLDWNQPQHF
CDR3 DNA: TGTGCCAGCAGCTTGGACTGGAATCAGCCCCAGCATTTT

D gene: TRBD1
clone size: once
V gene: TRBV9
J gene: TRBJ1-1
CDR3 protein: CASSTGTGEKAFF
CDR3 DNA: TGTGCCAGCAGCACCGGGACAGGGGAGAAAGCTTTCTTT

D gene: -
clone size: -
V gene: TRBV12-3/TRBV12-4
J gene: TRBJ1-5
CDR3 protein: CASSFPEQPQHF
CDR3 DNA: TGTGCCAGCAGTTTCCCGGAACAGCCCCAGCATTTT

D gene: -
clone size: once
V gene: TRBV27
J gene: TRBJ1-2
CDR3 protein: CASSPHVGGGLIYGYTF
CDR3 DNA: TGTGCCAGCAGTCCACACGTCGGAGGAGGCCTAATATATGGCTACACCTTC

D gene: -
clone size: -
V gene: TRBV7-9
J gene: TRBJ1-5
CDR3 protein: CASSAEDYQPQHF
CDR3 DNA: TGTGCCAGCAGCGCGGAGGATTATCAGCCCCAGCATTTT

D gene: TRBD1
clone size: -
V gene: TRBV18
J gene: TRBJ1-2
CDR3 protein: CASSQDRGREYGYTF
CDR3 DNA: TGTGCCAGCTCACAGGACAGGGGGCGAGAGTATGGCTACACCTTC

D gene: -
clone size: -
V gene: TRBV20-1
J gene: TRBJ1-2
CDR3 protein: CSASKSYGYTF
CDR3 DNA: TGCAGTGCGTCCAAGTCCTATGGCTACACCTTC

D gene: -
clone size: -
V gene: TRBV28
J gene: TRBJ1-4
CDR3 protein: CASRSSGGGESEKLFF
CDR3 DNA: TGTGCCAGCAGATCCTCCGGGGGGGGCGAAAGTGAAAAACTGTTTTTT

D gene: -
clone size: -
V gene: TRBV4-1
J gene: TRBJ2-7
CDR3 protein: CASSRAVTLGGEQYF
CDR3 DNA: TGCGCCAGCAGCCGAGCAGTGACTCTGGGGGGCGAGCAGTACTTC

D gene: -
clone size: -
V gene: TRBV7-2
J gene: TRBJ2-7
CDR3 protein: CASSLVGLPLREQYF
CDR3 DNA: TGTGCCAGCAGCTTAGTAGGACTGCCCCTTAGAGAGCAGTACTTC

D gene: -
clone size: -
V gene: TRBV2
J gene: TRBJ1-2
CDR3 protein: CASSPRPVGAGYTF
CDR3 DNA: TGTGCCAGCTCCCCCCGCCCAGTGGGCGCTGGCTACACCTTC

D gene: -
clone size: -
V gene: TRBV12-3/TRBV12-4
J gene: TRBJ1-4
CDR3 protein: CASRPGPDEKLFF
CDR3 DNA: TGTGCCAGCAGACCAGGTCCCGATGAAAAACTGTTTTTT

D gene: -
clone size: -
V gene: TRBV5-1
J gene: TRBJ2-7
CDR3 protein: CASSRRDDSYEQYF
CDR3 DNA: TGCGCCAGCAGCCGCCGGGACGACTCCTACGAGCAGTACTTC

D gene: -
clone size: -
V gene: TRBV9
J gene: TRBJ2-7
CDR3 protein: CASSVGMGGTYEQYF
CDR3 DNA: TGTGCCAGCAGCGTAGGCATGGGGGGAACCTACGAGCAGTACTTC

D gene: TRBD1
clone size: once
V gene: TRBV2
J gene: TRBJ2-7
CDR3 protein: CASSVRGLYEQYF
CDR3 DNA: TGTGCCAGCAGTGTAAGGGGGCTCTACGAGCAGTACTTC

D gene: -
clone size: once
V gene: TRBV20-1
J gene: TRBJ2-5
CDR3 protein: CSASDGAGETQYF
CDR3 DNA: TGCAGTGCTAGTGATGGTGCGGGTGAGACCCAGTACTTC

D gene: -
clone size: -
V gene: TRBV9
J gene: TRBJ1-2
CDR3 protein: CASSVDNYGYTF
CDR3 DNA: TGTGCCAGCAGCGTAGATAACTATGGCTACACCTTC

D gene: -
clone size: -
V gene: TRBV25-1
J gene: TRBJ1-2
CDR3 protein: CASSVGVLYGYTF
CDR3 DNA: TGTGCCAGCAGCGTAGGCGTCTTGTATGGCTACACCTTC

D gene: TRBD2
clone size: -
V gene: TRBV6-5
J gene: TRBJ2-4
CDR3 protein: CASSYGGGGKNIQYF
CDR3 DNA: TGTGCCAGCAGTTACGGCGGCGGGGGCAAAAACATTCAGTACTTC

D gene: -
clone size: -
V gene: TRBV29-1
J gene: TRBJ2-7
CDR3 protein: CSVRSGGGEQYF
CDR3 DNA: TGCAGCGTTCGGTCGGGGGGCGGTGAGCAGTACTTC

D gene: TRBD1
clone size: -
V gene: TRBV3-1/TRBV3-2
J gene: TRBJ2-1
CDR3 protein: CASSQQGAPYNEQFF
CDR3 DNA: TGTGCCAGCAGCCAACAGGGGGCGCCTTACAATGAGCAGTTCTTC

D gene: -
clone size: few
V gene: TRBV18
J gene: TRBJ1-5
CDR3 protein: CASSPDSGIRTQHF
CDR3 DNA: TGTGCCAGCTCACCGGACAGCGGGATTCGGACCCAGCATTTT

D gene: -
clone size: -
V gene: TRBV3-1/TRBV3-2
J gene: TRBJ1-2
CDR3 protein: CASSTDSTYGYTF
CDR3 DNA: TGTGCCAGCAGCACCGACAGTACCTATGGCTACACCTTC

D gene: -
clone size: once
V gene: TRBV18
J gene: TRBJ1-4
CDR3 protein: CASSLTAGGEKLFF
CDR3 DNA: TGTGCCAGCTCACTCACGGCCGGGGGTGAAAAACTGTTTTTT

D gene: TRBD1
clone size: -
V gene: TRBV2
J gene: TRBJ1-5
CDR3 protein: CASRGRTGVEPQHF
CDR3 DNA: TGTGCCAGCAGGGGAAGGACAGGAGTTGAACCCCAGCATTTT

D gene: TRBD1
clone size: -
V gene: TRBV6-5
J gene: TRBJ1-6
CDR3 protein: CASSTGGMDSPLHF
CDR3 DNA: TGTGCCAGCAGCACAGGGGGCATGGATTCACCCCTCCACTTT

D gene: -
clone size: -
V gene: TRBV30
J gene: TRBJ1-5
CDR3 protein: CAWNPGGFNQPQHF
CDR3 DNA: TGTGCCTGGAATCCCGGCGGATTCAATCAGCCCCAGCATTTT

D gene: -
clone size: once
V gene: TRBV2
J gene: TRBJ2-1
CDR3 protein: CASSPSTDDEQFF
CDR3 DNA: TGTGCCAGCAGTCCCTCCACGGACGATGAGCAGTTCTTC

D gene: -
clone size: -
V gene: TRBV28
J gene: TRBJ1-3
CDR3 protein: CASEDSSGNTIYF
CDR3 DNA: TGTGCCAGCGAGGACAGCTCTGGAAACACCATATATTTT

D gene: -
clone size: -
V gene: TRBV14
J gene: TRBJ1-1
CDR3 protein: CASSQGTGFYTEAFF
CDR3 DNA: TGTGCCAGCAGCCAGGGAACAGGGTTCTACACTGAAGCTTTCTTT

D gene: TRBD1
clone size: once
V gene: TRBV11-3
J gene: TRBJ2-7
CDR3 protein: CASSLGYPTGEYEQYF
CDR3 DNA: TGTGCCAGCAGCTTAGGGTACCCGACAGGGGAATACGAGCAGTACTTC